The T cell receptor beta chain described here comes from a study of T cell responses to AZD1222 COVID-19 vaccine. Study-wide points: Mostly white British, mostly female donors; authors suggested clonal diversity may be underestimated.

Comment on this clone: Its matching antigen is unknown.

CDR1 and CDR2 (germline): MDHEN, SYDVKM. The CDR3 loop spans 13 amino acids. V lost 10 bases, J lost 0 bases, and 7 bases lay in between. Some clones are missing from TCRdb's copy, which holds only in-frame ones; the method was immunoSEQ multiplex PCR. This table holds 120,000 or so clones, 90% found once. The sequence was obtained from an adult in good health. The specimen was peripheral blood, collected on day 0 of AZD1222 vaccination. The gene calls are TRBV28 and TRBJ2-6; no clear D gene. CDR3 sequence reads: CATWVSGANVLTF. In DNA form, the CDR3 reads TGTGCCACCTGGGTCTCTGGGGCCAACGTCCTGACTTTC.